The rows below give T cell receptor beta chains drawn from one sample of a study of graft-versus-host responses after intestinal transplantation. Assay used: immunoSEQ multiplex PCR; TCRdb lists only in-frame clones, some missing. The profile shows 100,000 or so clones, around 93% of them singletons. No antigen has been identified for these receptors. The material was unstimulated CD8+ T cells sorted from spleen or lymph node cells, obtained before intestinal transplant. These receptors were taken from a human donor who received an intestinal transplant. CDR3s include the opening cysteine and the closing phenylalanine or tryptophan. The D gene is left open where the match is weak. The listing skips clone size in some rows; elsewhere it reads once, few, many or a size class.

v_gene	d_gene	abundance	j_gene	CDR3nt	CDR3aa
TRBV9	.	once	TRBJ1-3	TGTGCCAGCAGCGAACACCTCAAGACAGGCTCTGGAAACACCATATATTTT	CASSEHLKTGSGNTIYF
TRBV14	.	.	TRBJ1-1	TGTGCCAGCAGCCAAGTTCAGGGCACTGAAGCTTTCTTT	CASSQVQGTEAFF
TRBV11-3	TRBD1	.	TRBJ2-2	TGTGCCAGCAGCGATCCGGGACAGGGAATATACGGGGAGCTGTTTTTT	CASSDPGQGIYGELFF
TRBV5-4	TRBD2	.	TRBJ2-3	TGTGCCAGCAGCTTCCTAGCGGGGTCCCCAGATACGCAGTATTTT	CASSFLAGSPDTQYF
TRBV7-9	.	.	TRBJ2-7	TGTGCCAGTATGGGGCTCTACGAGCAGTACTTC	CASMGLYEQYF
TRBV6-5	.	.	TRBJ2-7	TGTGCCAGCAGTGAGGGTGGAGGGGACTACGAGCAGTACTTC	CASSEGGGDYEQYF
TRBV15	TRBD2	.	TRBJ2-1	TGTGCCACCAGCTCTAGCGGGACTTACAATGAGCAGTTCTTC	CATSSSGTYNEQFF
TRBV27	TRBD1	.	TRBJ2-7	TGTGCCAGCAGACCCCCCGGACAGGGCAACGACTACGAGCAGTACTTC	CASRPPGQGNDYEQYF
TRBV5-5	.	.	TRBJ1-3	TGTGCCAGCAGCTTGAGCAGGCTCTCTGGAAACACCATATATTTT	CASSLSRLSGNTIYF
TRBV29-1	TRBD1	.	TRBJ1-2	TGCAGCGTAGCCGGGACAGGGTCACACTATGGCTACACCTTC	CSVAGTGSHYGYTF
TRBV27	.	.	TRBJ1-5	TGTGCCAGCAGTTCCGTAGGGGATCTGGGTCAGCCCCAGCATTTT	CASSSVGDLGQPQHF
TRBV2	.	.	TRBJ1-2	TGTGCCAGCAAAGGGAGCGAGAGCTATGGCTACACCTTC	CASKGSESYGYTF
TRBV5-1	TRBD1	.	TRBJ1-1	TGCGCCAGCAGCTCTTGGACAGGAGGAGGCACTGAAGCTTTCTTT	CASSSWTGGGTEAFF
TRBV7-8	.	once	TRBJ1-1	TGTGCCAGCAGCTTAGCGCGGAACTATGATACTGAAGCTTTCTTT	CASSLARNYDTEAFF
TRBV4-3	TRBD1	.	TRBJ1-2	TGCGCCAGCAGCCAAGACAGGGGGAGCCTCGGCTATGGCTACACCTTC	CASSQDRGSLGYGYTF
TRBV4-3	.	.	TRBJ2-5	TGCGCCAGCAGCCAAGACCCCTACTATGGTACAGAGACCCAGTACTTC	CASSQDPYYGTETQYF
TRBV7-9	TRBD1	.	TRBJ1-2	TGTGCCAGCAGCTTAGCAGTCGCAGGGGGCGTTTCCGGCTACACCTTC	CASSLAVAGGVSGYTF
TRBV9	.	.	TRBJ2-5	TGTGCCAGCAGCGTAAGGGGGGGCTGGAGAGAGACCCAGTACTTC	CASSVRGGWRETQYF
TRBV7-7	TRBD1	.	TRBJ1-2	TGTGCCCCGGGGTGGAGTCAGGGGGCGAATGAGGATGGCTACACCTTC	CAPGWSQGANEDGYTF
TRBV9	TRBD1	.	TRBJ2-7	TGTGCCAGCAGCCTCGGGGACAGCCACTACGAGCAGTACTTC	CASSLGDSHYEQYF
TRBV21-1	.	.	TRBJ1-1	TGTGCCAGCAAGGAAGCAGCAAACAAACAGAGAACTGAAGCTTTCTTT	CASKEAANKQRTEAFF
TRBV27	TRBD2	.	TRBJ2-7	TGTGCCAGCCTGGGACTAGCGGGGGGATTCTCCTACGAGCAGTACTTC	CASLGLAGGFSYEQYF
TRBV4-3	TRBD1	once	TRBJ2-1	TGCGCCAGCAGCCCAGGGACAGGGGATGCTGAGCAGTTCTTC	CASSPGTGDAEQFF
TRBV4-3	TRBD1	.	TRBJ2-1	TGCGCCAGCAGCCAAGACCGGACAGGGCAGCACAATGAGCAGTTCTTC	CASSQDRTGQHNEQFF
TRBV11-2	TRBD2	.	TRBJ2-1	TGTGCCAGCAGCTCCCCCCCGGGGACTAGCGGGCAGTTCTTC	CASSSPPGTSGQFF
TRBV6-5	.	.	TRBJ2-1	TGTGCCAGCAGTTACACTGGGGGGGCATATGAGCAGTTCTTC	CASSYTGGAYEQFF
TRBV7-6	TRBD2	once	TRBJ2-5	TGTGCCAGCAGCTCCCACCCAAGCGGGGGGGCCGGGGAGACCCAGTACTTC	CASSSHPSGGAGETQYF
TRBV7-9	TRBD1	once	TRBJ1-1	TGTGCCAGCAGCTTAAAGGGACAGGGGTCGGCTACTGAAGCTTTCTTT	CASSLKGQGSATEAFF
TRBV27	TRBD1	.	TRBJ1-6	TGTGCCAGCAGTCCGACAGGGGGCAATTCACCCCTCCACTTT	CASSPTGGNSPLHF
TRBV19	.	.	TRBJ2-1	TGTGCCAGTAGTATAATTGGGGGGGCCCTAATCTACAATGAGCAGTTCTTC	CASSIIGGALIYNEQFF
TRBV2	TRBD1	.	TRBJ1-1	TGTGCCAGCAGTGAAGTGGCAGGGGGCCCTATGAACACTGAAGCTTTCTTT	CASSEVAGGPMNTEAFF
TRBV5-1	TRBD2	.	TRBJ2-7	TGCGCCAGCAGCTTTAGCGGGGGGGCCTCCTACGAGCAGTACTTC	CASSFSGGASYEQYF
TRBV5-6	.	.	TRBJ2-1	TGTGCCAGCAGCTTCGGGGGAGGCGGTGAGCAGTTCTTC	CASSFGGGGEQFF